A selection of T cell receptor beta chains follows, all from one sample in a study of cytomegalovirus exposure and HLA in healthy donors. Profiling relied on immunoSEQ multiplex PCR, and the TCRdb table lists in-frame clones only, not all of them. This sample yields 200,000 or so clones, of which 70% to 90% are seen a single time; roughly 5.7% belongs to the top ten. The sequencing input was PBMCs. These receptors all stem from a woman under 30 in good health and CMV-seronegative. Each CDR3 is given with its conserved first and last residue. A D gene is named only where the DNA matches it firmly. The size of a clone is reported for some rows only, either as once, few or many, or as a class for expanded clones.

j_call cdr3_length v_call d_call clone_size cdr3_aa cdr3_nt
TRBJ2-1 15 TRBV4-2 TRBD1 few CASSQGGGDYNEQFF TGTGCCAGCAGCCAAGGAGGGGGCGATTACAATGAGCAGTTCTTC
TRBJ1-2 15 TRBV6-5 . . CASSPPGSLGYGYTF TGTGCCAGCAGTCCCCCGGGGAGCTTGGGCTATGGCTACACCTTC
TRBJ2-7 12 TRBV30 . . CAWSEGNYEQYF TGTGCCTGGAGTGAGGGGAATTACGAGCAGTACTTC
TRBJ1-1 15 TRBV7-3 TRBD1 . CASSHSGTGDTEAFF TGTGCCAGCAGCCACTCCGGGACAGGGGACACTGAAGCTTTCTTT
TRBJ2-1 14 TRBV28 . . CASSLPVGANEQFF TGTGCCAGCAGTCTTCCTGTGGGTGCGAATGAGCAGTTCTTC
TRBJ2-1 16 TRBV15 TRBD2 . CATSRGGTSKQNEQFF TGTGCCACCAGCAGGGGGGGGACTAGCAAACAGAATGAGCAGTTCTTC
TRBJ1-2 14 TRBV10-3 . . CAISGEGTNYGYTF TGTGCCATCAGTGGTGAGGGTACTAACTATGGCTACACCTTC
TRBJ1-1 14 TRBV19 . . CASSPRGRGTEAFF TGTGCCAGTAGTCCTCGCGGTCGGGGGACTGAAGCTTTCTTT
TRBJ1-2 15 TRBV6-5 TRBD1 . CASSQDRASTYGYTF TGTGCCAGCAGTCAAGACAGGGCCTCTACCTATGGCTACACCTTC
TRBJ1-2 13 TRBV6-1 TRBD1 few CASNGQGRGGYTF TGTGCCAGCAACGGACAGGGGAGAGGTGGCTACACCTTC
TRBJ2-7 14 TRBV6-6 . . CASRTGHLSAEQYF TGTGCCAGCAGAACGGGACACCTGAGCGCGGAGCAGTACTTC
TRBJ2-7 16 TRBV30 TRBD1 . CAWSPGQASPSYEQYF TGTGCCTGGTCCCCGGGACAGGCGAGTCCCTCCTACGAGCAGTACTTC
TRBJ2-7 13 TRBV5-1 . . CASSTVPTYEQYF TGCGCCAGCAGCACGGTCCCGACATACGAGCAGTACTTC
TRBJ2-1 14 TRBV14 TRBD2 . CASSQPGLAHEQFF TGTGCCAGCAGCCAACCGGGACTAGCCCATGAGCAGTTCTTC
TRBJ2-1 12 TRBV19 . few CASSSLYNEQFF TGTGCCAGTAGTAGTCTCTACAATGAGCAGTTCTTC
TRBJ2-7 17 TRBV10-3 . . CAISESIWGGRSYEQYF TGTGCCATCAGTGAGTCTATTTGGGGCGGGCGTTCCTACGAGCAGTACTTC
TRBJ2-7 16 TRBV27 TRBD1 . CASSFIRDRGTNEQYF TGTGCCAGCAGCTTCATCCGGGACAGGGGCACCAACGAGCAGTACTTC
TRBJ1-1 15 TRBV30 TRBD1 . CAWSVRGTGGTEAFF TGTGCCTGGAGTGTAAGAGGGACAGGGGGCACTGAAGCTTTCTTT
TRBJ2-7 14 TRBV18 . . CASSPSGRGTEQYF TGTGCCAGCTCACCAAGTGGGCGGGGTACCGAGCAGTACTTC
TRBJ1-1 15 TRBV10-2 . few CASTSDRDMNTEAFF TGCGCCAGCACTTCGGACAGAGATATGAACACTGAAGCTTTCTTT
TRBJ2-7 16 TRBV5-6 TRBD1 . CASSLFGQGQWGEQYF TGTGCCAGCAGCCTTTTCGGACAGGGGCAATGGGGCGAGCAGTACTTC
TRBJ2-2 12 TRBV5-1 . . CASSSYTGELFF TGCGCCAGCAGCTCTTACACCGGGGAGCTGTTTTTT
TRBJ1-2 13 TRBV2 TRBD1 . CASGDTGGDGYTF TGTGCCAGCGGAGATACAGGGGGCGATGGCTACACCTTC
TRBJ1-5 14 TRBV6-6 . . CASRGVMSNQPQHF TGTGCCAGCAGAGGGGTTATGAGCAATCAGCCCCAGCATTTT
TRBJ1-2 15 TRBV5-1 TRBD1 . CASSSNQGGNYGYTF TGCGCCAGCTCCTCGAATCAGGGGGGGAACTATGGCTACACCTTC
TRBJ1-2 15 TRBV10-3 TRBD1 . CAILGQGARSGGYTF TGTGCCATCTTGGGACAGGGGGCGCGAAGTGGTGGCTACACCTTC
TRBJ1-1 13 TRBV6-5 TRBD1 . CASSRNRGAEAFF TGTGCCAGCAGTCGGAACAGGGGGGCTGAAGCTTTCTTT
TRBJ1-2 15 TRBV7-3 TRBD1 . CASSFGLGGADGYTF TGTGCCAGCAGCTTCGGATTAGGGGGCGCAGATGGCTACACCTTC
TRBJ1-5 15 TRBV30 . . CAWSSGDLGNQPQHF TGTGCCTGGAGTTCCGGGGATTTGGGCAATCAGCCCCAGCATTTT
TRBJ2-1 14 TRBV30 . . CAWSGSPSYNEQFF TGTGCCTGGAGTGGATCCCCGTCCTACAATGAGCAGTTCTTC
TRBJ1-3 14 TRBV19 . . CASSIDTAEDTIYF TGTGCCAGTAGTATAGATACCGCGGAGGACACCATATATTTT
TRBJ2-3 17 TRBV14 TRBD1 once CASSQYFTGTVGDTQYF TGTGCCAGCAGCCAATACTTTACCGGGACAGTTGGAGATACGCAGTATTTT
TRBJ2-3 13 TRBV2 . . CASSGSRPDTQYF TGTGCCAGCAGTGGAAGTAGACCAGATACGCAGTATTTT
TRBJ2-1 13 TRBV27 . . CASSFEGYNEQFF TGTGCCAGCAGTTTTGAGGGGTACAATGAGCAGTTCTTC
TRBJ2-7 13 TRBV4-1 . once CASSHSQGPRLYF TGCGCCAGCAGCCATTCCCAGGGTCCGAGGTTGTACTTC
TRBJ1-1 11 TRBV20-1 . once CSAPRGTEAFF TGCAGTGCGCCTAGGGGTACTGAAGCTTTCTTT
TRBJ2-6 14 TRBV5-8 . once CASNYGPGANVLTF TGTGCCAGCAACTACGGGCCCGGGGCCAACGTCCTGACTTTC
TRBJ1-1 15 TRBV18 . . CASSPVGRGNTEAFF TGTGCCAGCTCACCAGTGGGGCGGGGGAACACTGAAGCTTTCTTT
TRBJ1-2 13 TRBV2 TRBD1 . CASQGEQGYGYTF TGTGCCAGCCAAGGAGAACAGGGGTATGGCTACACCTTC